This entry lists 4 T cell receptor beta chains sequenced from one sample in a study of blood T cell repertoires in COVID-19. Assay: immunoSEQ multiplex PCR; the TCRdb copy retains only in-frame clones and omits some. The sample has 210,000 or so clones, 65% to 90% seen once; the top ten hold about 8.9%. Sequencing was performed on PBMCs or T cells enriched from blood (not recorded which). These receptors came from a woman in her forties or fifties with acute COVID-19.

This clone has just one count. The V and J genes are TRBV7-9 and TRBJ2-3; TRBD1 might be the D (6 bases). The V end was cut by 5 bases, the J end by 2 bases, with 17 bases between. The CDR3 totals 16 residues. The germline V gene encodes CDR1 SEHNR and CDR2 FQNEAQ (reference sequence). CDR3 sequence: CASSVRGTLNTDTQYF. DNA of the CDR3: TGTGCCAGCAGCGTTAGGGGGACACTAAACACAGATACGCAGTATTTT.

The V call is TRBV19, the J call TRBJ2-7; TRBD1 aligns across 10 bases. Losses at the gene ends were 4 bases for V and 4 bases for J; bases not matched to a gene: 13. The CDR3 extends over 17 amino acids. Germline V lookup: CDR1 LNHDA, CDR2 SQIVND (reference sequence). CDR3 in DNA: TGTGCCAGTAGTACCGGCCTTTGGGACAGGGGCCGTTACGAGCAGTACTTC. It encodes CASSTGLWDRGRYEQYF.

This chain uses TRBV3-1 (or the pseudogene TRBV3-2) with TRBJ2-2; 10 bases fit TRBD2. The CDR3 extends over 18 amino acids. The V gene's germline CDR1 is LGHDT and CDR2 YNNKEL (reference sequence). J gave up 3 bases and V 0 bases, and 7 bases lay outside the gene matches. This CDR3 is CASSQDFPSGSYTGELFF. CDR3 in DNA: TGTGCCAGCAGCCAAGATTTTCCTAGCGGGAGTTACACCGGGGAGCTGTTTTTT.

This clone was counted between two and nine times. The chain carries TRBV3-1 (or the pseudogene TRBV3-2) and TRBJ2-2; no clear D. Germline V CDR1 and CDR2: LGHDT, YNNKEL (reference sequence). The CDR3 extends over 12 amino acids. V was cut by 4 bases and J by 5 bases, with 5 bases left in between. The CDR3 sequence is CASSLRTGELFF. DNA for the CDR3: TGTGCCAGCAGCCTTCGGACCGGGGAGCTGTTTTTT.